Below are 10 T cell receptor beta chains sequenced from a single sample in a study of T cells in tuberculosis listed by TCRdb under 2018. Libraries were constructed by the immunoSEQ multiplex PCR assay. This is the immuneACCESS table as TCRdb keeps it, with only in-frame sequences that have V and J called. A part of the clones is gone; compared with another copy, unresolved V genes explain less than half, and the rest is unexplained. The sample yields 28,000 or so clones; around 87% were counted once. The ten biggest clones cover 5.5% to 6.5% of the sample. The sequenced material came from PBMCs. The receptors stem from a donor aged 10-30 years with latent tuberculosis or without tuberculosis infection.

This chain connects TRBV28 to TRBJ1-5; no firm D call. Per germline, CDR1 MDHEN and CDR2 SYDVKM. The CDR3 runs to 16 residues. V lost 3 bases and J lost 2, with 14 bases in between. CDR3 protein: CASSLAMLEGNQPQHF. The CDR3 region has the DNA TGTGCCAGCAGTTTGGCAATGCTTGAGGGCAATCAGCCCCAGCATTTT.

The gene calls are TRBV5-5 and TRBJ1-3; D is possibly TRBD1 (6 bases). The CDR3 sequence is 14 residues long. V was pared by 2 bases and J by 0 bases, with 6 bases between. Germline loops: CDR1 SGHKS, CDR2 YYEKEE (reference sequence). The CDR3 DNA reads TGTGCCAGCAGCTTAGGGGGCTCTGGAAACACCATATATTTT. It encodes CASSLGGSGNTIYF.

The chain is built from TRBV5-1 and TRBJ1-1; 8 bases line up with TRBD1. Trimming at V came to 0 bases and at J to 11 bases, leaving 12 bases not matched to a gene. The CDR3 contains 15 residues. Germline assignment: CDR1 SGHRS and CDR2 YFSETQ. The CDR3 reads CASSLGPPGQEAAFF. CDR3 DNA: TGCGCCAGCAGCTTGGGACCCCCGGGACAGGAGGCCGCTTTCTTT. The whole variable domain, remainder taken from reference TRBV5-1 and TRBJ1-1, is KAGVTQTPRYLIKTRGQQVTLSCSPISGHRSVSWYQQTPGQGLQFLFEYFSETQRNKGNFPGRFSGRQFSNSRSEMNVSTLELGDSALYLCASSLGPPGQEAAFFGQGTRLTVV.

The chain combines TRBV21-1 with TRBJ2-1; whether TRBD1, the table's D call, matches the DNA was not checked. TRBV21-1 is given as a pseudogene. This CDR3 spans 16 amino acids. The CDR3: CASSKAIGQGDNEQFF. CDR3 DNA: TGTGCCAGCAGCAAAGCGATAGGACAGGGGGATAATGAGCAGTTCTTC.

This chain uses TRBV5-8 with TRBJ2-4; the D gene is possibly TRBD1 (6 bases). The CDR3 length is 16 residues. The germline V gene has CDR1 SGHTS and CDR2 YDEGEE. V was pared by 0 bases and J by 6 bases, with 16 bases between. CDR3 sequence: CASSLGGQLKRNIQYF. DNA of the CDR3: TGTGCCAGCAGCTTGGGTGGACAGCTAAAAAGAAACATTCAGTACTTC.

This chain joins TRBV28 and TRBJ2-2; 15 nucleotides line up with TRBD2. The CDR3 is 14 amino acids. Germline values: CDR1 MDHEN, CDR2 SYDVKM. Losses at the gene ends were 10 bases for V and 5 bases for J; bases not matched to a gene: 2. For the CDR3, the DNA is TGTGCCACCGGACTAGCGGGAGGGACCGGGGAGCTGTTTTTT. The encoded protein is CATGLAGGTGELFF.

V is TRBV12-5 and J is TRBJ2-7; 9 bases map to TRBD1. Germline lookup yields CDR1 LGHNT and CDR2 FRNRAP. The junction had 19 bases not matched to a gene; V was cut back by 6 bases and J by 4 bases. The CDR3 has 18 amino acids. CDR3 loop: CASGTLGDRAAIRYEQYF. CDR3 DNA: TGTGCTAGTGGCACCCTCGGGGACAGGGCCGCCATACGGTACGAGCAGTACTTC.

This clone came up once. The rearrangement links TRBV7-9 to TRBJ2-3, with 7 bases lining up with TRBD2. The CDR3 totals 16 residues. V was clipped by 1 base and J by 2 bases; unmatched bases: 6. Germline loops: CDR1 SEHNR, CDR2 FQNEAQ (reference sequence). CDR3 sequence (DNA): TGTGCCAGCAGCTTAGGGTCGGCGGGGGACACAGATACGCAGTATTTT. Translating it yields CASSLGSAGDTDTQYF.

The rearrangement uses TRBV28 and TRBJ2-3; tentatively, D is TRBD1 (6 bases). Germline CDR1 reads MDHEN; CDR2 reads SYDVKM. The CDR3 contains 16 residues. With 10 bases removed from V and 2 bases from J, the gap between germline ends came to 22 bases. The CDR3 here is CATSPGWDTYTDTQYF. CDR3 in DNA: TGTGCCACCAGCCCAGGTTGGGACACCTACACAGATACGCAGTATTTT.

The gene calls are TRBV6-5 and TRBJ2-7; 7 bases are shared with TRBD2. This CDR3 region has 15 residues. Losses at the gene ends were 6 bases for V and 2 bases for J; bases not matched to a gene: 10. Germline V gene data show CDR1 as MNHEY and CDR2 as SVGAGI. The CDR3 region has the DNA TGTGCCAGCAGCCCGACCGGGGGGACTACCTACGAGCAGTACTTC. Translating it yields CASSPTGGTTYEQYF.